This T cell receptor beta chain derives from a study of T cell repertoires in cytomegalovirus infection. Overall study context: Indications came from public TCR beta signatures; they pointed to CMV infection and to a matching HLA type.

TCRdb re-derived calls from the reads in MiXCR, one entry per CDR3 protein. The repertoire holds some 390,000 distinct CDR3 sequences, 15% to 20% seen once, with approximately 10% in the top ten. CDR3 length: 13 amino acids. Trimming took 6 bases from V and 5 from J, leaving 13 bases between them. The germline CDR1 and CDR2 sequences are MNHNY and SVGAGI (reference sequence). Study-level results: The ex vivo response was dominated by HLA-C-restricted CMV-specific TCR beta clonotypes. Carriers of CMV plus the relevant HLA were identified by cumulative public TCR beta family frequency.

This clonotype came up many times. The target antigen is unknown. This chain uses TRBV6-6 with TRBJ1-1, with a possible D match to TRBD1 (6 bases). The sequencing input was PBMCs. This TCR was recovered from a human donor in good health (CMV status not recorded). Some clones in this sample may be carry-over from other donors' samples. The CDR3 bases are TGTGCCAGCAGGGGACTAGGGGGTACTGAAGCTTTCTTT. It codes for CASRGLGGTEAFF.